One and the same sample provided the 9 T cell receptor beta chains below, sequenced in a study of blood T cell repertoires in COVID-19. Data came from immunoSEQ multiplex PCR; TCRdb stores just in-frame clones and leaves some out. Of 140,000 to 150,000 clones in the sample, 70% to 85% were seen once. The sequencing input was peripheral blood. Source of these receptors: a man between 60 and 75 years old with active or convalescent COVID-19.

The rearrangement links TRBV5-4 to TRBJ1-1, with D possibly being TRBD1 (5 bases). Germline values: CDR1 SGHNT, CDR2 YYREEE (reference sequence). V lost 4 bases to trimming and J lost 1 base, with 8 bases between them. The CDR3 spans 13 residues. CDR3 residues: CASSVQANTEAFF. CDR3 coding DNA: TGTGCCAGCAGCGTACAGGCGAACACTGAAGCTTTCTTT.

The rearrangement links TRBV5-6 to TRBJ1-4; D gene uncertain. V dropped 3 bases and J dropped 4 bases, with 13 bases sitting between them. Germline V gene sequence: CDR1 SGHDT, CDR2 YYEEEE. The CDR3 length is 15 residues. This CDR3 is CASSYFGILNEKLFF. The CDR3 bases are TGTGCCAGCAGCTATTTCGGGATCCTTAATGAAAAACTGTTTTTT.

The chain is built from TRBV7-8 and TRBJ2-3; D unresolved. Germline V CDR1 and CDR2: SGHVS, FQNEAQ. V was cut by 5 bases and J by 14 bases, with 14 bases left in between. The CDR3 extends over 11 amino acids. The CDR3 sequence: CASSLYGGLYF. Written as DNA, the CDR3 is TGTGCCAGCAGCCTATACGGCGGATTGTATTTT.

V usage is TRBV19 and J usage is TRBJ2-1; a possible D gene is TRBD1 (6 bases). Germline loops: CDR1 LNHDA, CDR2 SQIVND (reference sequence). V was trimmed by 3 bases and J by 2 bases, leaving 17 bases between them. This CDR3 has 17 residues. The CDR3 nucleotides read TGTGCCAGTAGTATGTACCGGGGACATCAGGCCTACAATGAGCAGTTCTTC. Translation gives CASSMYRGHQAYNEQFF.

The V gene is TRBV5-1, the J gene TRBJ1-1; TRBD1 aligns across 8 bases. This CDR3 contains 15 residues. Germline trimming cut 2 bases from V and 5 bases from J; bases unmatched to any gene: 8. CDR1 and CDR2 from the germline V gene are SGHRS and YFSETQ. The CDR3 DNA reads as TGCGCCAGCAGCTTAACGGGACAGGTAGAAACTGAAGCTTTCTTT. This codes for CASSLTGQVETEAFF.

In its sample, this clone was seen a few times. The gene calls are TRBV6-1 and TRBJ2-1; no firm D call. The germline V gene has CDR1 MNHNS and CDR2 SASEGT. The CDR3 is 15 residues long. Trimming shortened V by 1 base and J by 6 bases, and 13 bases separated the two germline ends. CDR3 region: CASSEDPRNGNEQFF. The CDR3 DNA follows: TGTGCCAGCAGTGAAGACCCCAGGAACGGCAATGAGCAGTTCTTC.

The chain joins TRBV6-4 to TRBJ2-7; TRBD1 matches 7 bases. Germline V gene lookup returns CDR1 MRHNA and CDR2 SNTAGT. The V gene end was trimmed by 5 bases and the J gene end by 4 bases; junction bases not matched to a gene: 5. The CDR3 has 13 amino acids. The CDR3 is CASSRQGSYEQYF. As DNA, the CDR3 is TGTGCCAGCAGTAGACAGGGTTCGTACGAGCAGTACTTC.

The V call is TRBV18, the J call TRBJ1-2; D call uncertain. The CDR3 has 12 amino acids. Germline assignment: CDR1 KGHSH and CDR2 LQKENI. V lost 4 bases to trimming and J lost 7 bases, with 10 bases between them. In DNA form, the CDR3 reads TGTGCCAGCTCACGAGAGTTCGGTGGCTACACCTTC. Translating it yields CASSREFGGYTF.

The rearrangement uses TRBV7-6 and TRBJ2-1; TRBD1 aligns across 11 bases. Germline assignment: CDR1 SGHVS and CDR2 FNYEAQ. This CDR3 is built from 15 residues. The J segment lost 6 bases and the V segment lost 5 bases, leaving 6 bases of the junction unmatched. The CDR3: CASSHGQGAPNEQFF. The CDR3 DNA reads TGTGCCAGCAGCCATGGACAGGGGGCCCCCAATGAGCAGTTCTTC.